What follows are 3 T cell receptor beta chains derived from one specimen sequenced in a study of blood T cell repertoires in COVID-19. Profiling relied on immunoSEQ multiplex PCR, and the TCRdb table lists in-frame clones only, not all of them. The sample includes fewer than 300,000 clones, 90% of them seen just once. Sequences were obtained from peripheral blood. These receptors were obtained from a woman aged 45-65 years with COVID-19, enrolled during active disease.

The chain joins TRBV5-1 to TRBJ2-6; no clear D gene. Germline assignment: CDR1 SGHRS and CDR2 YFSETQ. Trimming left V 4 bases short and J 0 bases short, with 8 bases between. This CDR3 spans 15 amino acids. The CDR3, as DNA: TGCGCCAGCAGCACGGTTCGCTCTGGGGCCAACGTCCTGACTTTC. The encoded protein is CASSTVRSGANVLTF.

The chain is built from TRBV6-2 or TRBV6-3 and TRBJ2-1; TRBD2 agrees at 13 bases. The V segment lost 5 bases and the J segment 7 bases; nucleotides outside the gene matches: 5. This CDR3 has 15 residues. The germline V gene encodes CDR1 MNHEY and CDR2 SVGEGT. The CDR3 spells CASSTTSGRVNEQFF. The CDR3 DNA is TGTGCCAGCAGTACCACTAGCGGGAGGGTAAATGAGCAGTTCTTC.

This CDR3 is CASSSPGQGGRTNEKLFF. In DNA, the CDR3 is TGTGCCAGTAGTTCCCCGGGACAGGGGGGGAGAACTAATGAAAAACTGTTTTTT. The chain employs TRBV19 and TRBJ1-4; 11 nucleotides agree with TRBD1. Germline V gene sequence: CDR1 LNHDA, CDR2 SQIVND (reference sequence). The CDR3 length is 18 residues. The J segment lost 1 base and the V segment lost 5 bases, leaving 9 bases of the junction unmatched.